This TCR beta chain was documented in a study of blood T cell repertoires in COVID-19. Study context: Acute and convalescent COVID-19 samples came from the United States, Italy and Spain. T cells, B-cell-depleted T cells, or PBMCs provided the cDNA or gDNA that served as material.

Original methodology: Reference gene primer amplification gave nucleated cell count estimates. Sequencing used immunoSEQ multiplex PCR; TCRdb keeps in-frame clones, though not all of them. The DNA gave D and trimming, while V, J and clone size come from that table. Found here are tens of thousands of clones, 75% to 90% of them singletons; the top ten hold 6% to 7.5%. The sample holds one count of this clone. Between the trimmed V and J ends, which lost 5 bases and 7 bases, there was a span of 10 bases. The V gene's germline CDR1 is LGHDT and CDR2 YNNKEL (reference sequence). The CDR3 has 12 residues. The chain recombines TRBV3-1 (or the pseudogene TRBV3-2) with TRBJ2-3, with TRBD2 as a possible D gene (6 bases). Sample: peripheral blood. The origin of this receptor is a man aged 55 to 69 with active COVID-19. CDR3 sequence: CASSRRGYTQYF. CDR3 bases: TGTGCCAGCAGCAGGCGGGGATATACGCAGTATTTT.